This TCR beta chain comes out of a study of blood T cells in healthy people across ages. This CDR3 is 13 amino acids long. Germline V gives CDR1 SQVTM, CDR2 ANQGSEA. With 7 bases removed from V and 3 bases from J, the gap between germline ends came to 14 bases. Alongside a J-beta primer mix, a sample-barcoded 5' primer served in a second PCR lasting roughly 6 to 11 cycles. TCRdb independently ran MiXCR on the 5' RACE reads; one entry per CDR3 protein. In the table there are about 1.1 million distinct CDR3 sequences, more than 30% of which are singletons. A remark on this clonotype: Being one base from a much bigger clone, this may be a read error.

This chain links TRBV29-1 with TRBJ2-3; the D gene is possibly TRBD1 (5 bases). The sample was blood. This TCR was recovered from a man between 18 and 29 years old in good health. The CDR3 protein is CSAAGSWTDTQYF. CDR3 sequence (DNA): TGCAGCGCCGCAGGGTCATGGACAGATACGCAGTATTTT.